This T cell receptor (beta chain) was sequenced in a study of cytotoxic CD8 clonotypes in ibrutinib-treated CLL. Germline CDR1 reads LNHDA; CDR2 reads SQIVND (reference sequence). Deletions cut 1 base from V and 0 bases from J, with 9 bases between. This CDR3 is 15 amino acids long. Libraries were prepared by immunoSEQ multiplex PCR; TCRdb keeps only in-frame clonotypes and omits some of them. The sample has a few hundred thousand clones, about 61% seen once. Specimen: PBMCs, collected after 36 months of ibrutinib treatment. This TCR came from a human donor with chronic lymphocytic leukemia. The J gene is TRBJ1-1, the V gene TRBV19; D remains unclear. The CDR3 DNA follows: TGTGCCAGTAGTATAGGGTTCGGGATGAACACTGAAGCTTTCTTT. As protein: CASSIGFGMNTEAFF. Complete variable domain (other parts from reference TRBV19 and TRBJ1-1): DGGITQSPKYLFRKEGQNVTLSCEQNLNHDAMYWYRQDPGQGLRLIYYSQIVNDFQKGDIAEGYSVSREKKESFPLTVTSAQKNPTAFYLCASSIGFGMNTEAFFGQGTRLTVV.